Detailed here is one TCR beta chain. The source of the sample is a study of T cells after yellow fever vaccination. The V and J ends lost 2 bases and 10 bases, in that order; junction bases with no gene match: 11. The germline CDR1 and CDR2 sequences are SGHTA and FQGNSA. The CDR3 is 16 amino acids. TCRdb itself ran the 5' RACE reads through MiXCR, one entry per CDR3 protein. The sample consists of a few hundred thousand distinct CDR3 sequences, around 6.8% of them appearing once. This sample comprised PBMCs, obtained 45 days after the first yellow fever vaccination. This rearrangement joins TRBV7-2 to TRBJ1-6, with TRBD1 identical over 7 bases. This TCR was sampled from a man between 18 and 29 years old who received the YFV17D yellow fever vaccine. The CDR3: CASSLPESSRGSPLHF. The CDR3 coding sequence is TGTGCCAGCAGCTTACCGGAGTCTTCCAGGGGGTCACCCCTCCACTTT.